This TCR beta chain was profiled in a study of cytomegalovirus exposure and HLA in healthy donors. The study, taken as a whole, reports: Later analysis demonstrated an association between a missense DCLRE1C variant and TCR beta V- and J-gene trimming. In a later analysis, about 17,000 TCR beta sequences were associated with HLA alleles at 0.05 false discovery rate.

The PCR used 60 Vbeta and 13 Jbeta primers. Sequencing used immunoSEQ multiplex PCR; TCRdb keeps in-frame clones, though not all of them. The sample yields just over 150,000 clones, about 80% seen once. The germline V and J ends were trimmed by 2 bases and 4 bases, with 10 bases remaining between them. Germline V gene lookup returns CDR1 SGHDT and CDR2 YYEEEE. The CDR3 covers 14 residues. Concerning this clone: Its target is not known.

This sequence joins TRBV5-6 and TRBJ1-5; unclear D gene. Input material: PBMCs. This TCR was sampled from a woman between 50 and 59 years old in good health and CMV-seropositive. This CDR3 is CASSFGVGNQPQHF. The CDR3 DNA sequence: TGTGCCAGCAGCTTTGGAGTTGGAAATCAGCCCCAGCATTTT. Full variable domain (outside the CDR3, taken from reference TRBV5-6 and TRBJ1-5): DAGVTQSPTHLIKTRGQQVTLRCSPKSGHDTVSWYQQALGQGPQFIFQYYEEEERQRGNFPDRFSGHQFPNYSSELNVNALLLGDSALYLCASSFGVGNQPQHFGDGTRLSIL.